These T cell receptor beta chains were read from a single sample in a study of T cells in Graves' hyperthyroidism and ophthalmopathy. Via MiXCR, TCRdb re-called the multiplex PCR reads, giving one row per CDR3 protein. This table holds 470,000 or so distinct CDR3 sequences, roughly 20% found once. The sample comprised blood. The origin of the receptors is a man between 18 and 29 years old with Graves' hyperthyroidism. CDR3s include the opening cysteine and the closing phenylalanine or tryptophan. The D gene is left open where the match is weak. For some rows the clone size is stated as once, few or many, or as a class when expanded; others skip it.

J | D | size | V | CDR3 | DNA
TRBJ2-7 | NA | NA | TRBV11-2 | CASSLARAPYEQYF | TGTGCCAGCAGCCTTGCCAGGGCACCTTACGAGCAGTACTTC
TRBJ1-5 | TRBD1 | many | TRBV5-1 | CASSLEPHRGDQPQHF | TGCGCCAGCAGCTTGGAGCCCCACAGGGGCGATCAGCCCCAGCATTTT
TRBJ2-5 | NA | many | TRBV2 | CASRTGLGAQYF | TGTGCCAGCAGGACGGGACTGGGGGCCCAGTACTTC
TRBJ1-1 | NA | many | TRBV7-2 | CASSPESGDTEAFF | TGTGCCAGCAGCCCGGAGTCCGGGGACACTGAAGCTTTCTTT
TRBJ1-2 | NA | many | TRBV6-1 | CASSTNRWANYGYTF | TGTGCCAGCAGCACAAACAGGTGGGCTAACTATGGCTACACCTTC
TRBJ1-2 | TRBD1 | many | TRBV10-3 | CAISGQGAYGYGYTF | TGTGCCATCAGTGGACAGGGGGCGTACGGCTATGGCTACACCTTC
TRBJ1-5 | TRBD1 | many | TRBV2 | CASRGQWEQPQHF | TGTGCCAGCAGGGGACAGTGGGAACAGCCCCAGCATTTT
TRBJ2-5 | NA | few | TRBV20-1 | CSAARRLQETQYF | TGCAGTGCCGCCCGGCGCCTCCAAGAGACCCAGTACTTC
TRBJ1-6 | TRBD1 | many | TRBV6-1 | CASSERRGQGNSPLHF | TGTGCCAGCAGTGAAAGAAGAGGACAGGGGAATTCACCCCTCCACTTT
TRBJ2-5 | TRBD2 | many | TRBV6-1 | CASSEQSGAYQETQYF | TGTGCCAGCAGTGAACAGAGCGGGGCCTACCAAGAGACCCAGTACTTC
TRBJ1-1 | TRBD1 | NA | TRBV19 | CASNQGAQTEAFF | TGTGCCAGTAATCAGGGGGCGCAAACTGAAGCTTTCTTT
TRBJ2-7 | NA | NA | TRBV30 | CAWSGPSYEQYF | TGTGCCTGGAGTGGGCCCTCCTACGAGCAGTACTTC
TRBJ2-7 | NA | few | TRBV27 | CASSSPDSRYEQYF | TGTGCCAGCAGTTCCCCGGACAGTCGCTACGAGCAGTACTTC
TRBJ2-7 | NA | many | TRBV12-3/TRBV12-4 | CASSSVNRYEQYF | TGTGCCAGCAGCTCCGTAAATCGCTACGAGCAGTACTTC
TRBJ1-6 | NA | NA | TRBV28 | CASSFVAGDSSYNSPLHF | TGTGCCAGCAGTTTCGTCGCAGGTGATAGCTCCTATAATTCACCCCTCCACTTT
TRBJ1-1 | NA | NA | TRBV15 | CATSRDGAGTEAFF | TGTGCCACCAGCAGAGATGGGGCTGGGACTGAAGCTTTCTTT
TRBJ1-5 | NA | many | TRBV19 | CASSLKGGKQPQHF | TGTGCCAGTAGTCTAAAAGGGGGGAAACAGCCCCAGCATTTT
TRBJ2-7 | TRBD2 | NA | TRBV27 | CASSLMGSGGLYEQYF | TGTGCCAGCAGTTTAATGGGCAGCGGGGGTCTCTACGAGCAGTACTTC
TRBJ2-2 | TRBD1 | many | TRBV12-3/TRBV12-4 | CASSTGGGTGELFF | TGTGCCAGCAGCACAGGGGGCGGCACCGGGGAGCTGTTTTTT
TRBJ2-2 | NA | NA | TRBV6-5 | CASSYSTVPGELFF | TGTGCCAGCAGTTACTCGACAGTTCCCGGGGAGCTGTTTTTT
TRBJ1-3 | NA | NA | TRBV5-1 | CANSLRGRDEPGNTIYF | TGCGCCAACAGCTTGCGTGGGAGGGACGAACCTGGAAACACCATATATTTT
TRBJ1-2 | TRBD1 | many | TRBV7-8 | CASSYDRGRGYTF | TGTGCCAGCAGCTACGACAGGGGCCGGGGCTACACCTTC
TRBJ2-2 | NA | many | TRBV11-2 | CASSFSDSRGELFF | TGTGCCAGCAGCTTCTCGGACAGCAGGGGGGAGCTGTTTTTT
TRBJ2-7 | NA | few | TRBV12-3/TRBV12-4 | CASRPPSSYEQYF | TGTGCCAGCAGACCCCCTAGCTCCTACGAGCAGTACTTC
TRBJ1-5 | TRBD1 | many | TRBV19 | CASTPTGGGQPQHF | TGTGCCAGTACCCCGACAGGGGGCGGGCAGCCCCAGCATTTT
TRBJ2-5 | NA | many | TRBV29-1 | CSVAEGVGFEETQYF | TGCAGCGTGGCGGAGGGTGTCGGTTTTGAGGAGACCCAGTACTTC
TRBJ1-3 | NA | NA | TRBV15 | CATSRDPQPSGNTIYF | TGTGCCACCAGCAGAGATCCGCAGCCCTCTGGAAACACCATATATTTT
TRBJ2-7 | NA | NA | TRBV5-1 | CASSLAGSGNLYEQYF | TGCGCCAGCAGCTTGGCCGGTTCGGGCAACCTCTACGAGCAGTACTTC
TRBJ1-6 | NA | many | TRBV2 | CASRTDGSSYNSPLHF | TGTGCCAGCAGGACGGACGGGAGCTCCTATAATTCACCCCTCCACTTT
TRBJ2-7 | NA | NA | TRBV6-5 | CASSSPRVPHYEQYF | TGTGCCAGCAGTTCTCCGAGAGTACCACACTACGAGCAGTACTTC
TRBJ1-2 | NA | many | TRBV24-1 | CATKGDGPGYTF | TGTGCCACCAAAGGGGACGGTCCTGGCTACACCTTC
TRBJ1-1 | NA | NA | TRBV10-3 | CAISEEGRASEAFF | TGTGCCATCAGTGAGGAAGGGCGGGCGTCTGAAGCTTTCTTT
TRBJ1-5 | NA | NA | TRBV2 | CASRNPDRGWHF | TGTGCCAGCAGGAACCCGGACAGAGGTTGGCATTTT
TRBJ2-7 | NA | many | TRBV30 | CAWSVEGYEQYF | TGTGCCTGGAGTGTAGAGGGCTACGAGCAGTACTTC
TRBJ1-2 | NA | NA | TRBV15 | CATSRDLTDYGYTF | TGTGCCACCAGCAGAGATCTTACAGACTATGGCTACACCTTC
TRBJ1-1 | TRBD1 | many | TRBV19 | CASSARQGTAEAFF | TGTGCCAGTAGTGCGCGACAGGGGACGGCTGAAGCTTTCTTT
TRBJ2-7 | TRBD1 | many | TRBV20-1 | CSANPRTGTSYEQYF | TGCAGTGCTAACCCGAGGACAGGGACAAGCTACGAGCAGTACTTC
TRBJ2-7 | TRBD1 | NA | TRBV28 | CASSLRDRVSHEQYF | TGTGCCAGCAGTCTCCGGGACAGGGTGTCCCACGAGCAGTACTTC
TRBJ1-1 | NA | many | TRBV6-1 | CASSEQGRHNTEAFF | TGTGCCAGCAGTGAACAGGGCCGCCACAACACTGAAGCTTTCTTT
TRBJ2-7 | TRBD2 | many | TRBV2 | CASRPRGVQYLAGGYEQYF | TGTGCCAGCAGACCCAGGGGCGTACAGTACCTAGCGGGAGGGTACGAGCAGTACTTC
TRBJ2-3 | TRBD1 | few | TRBV6-5 | CASSFNRGADTQYF | TGTGCCAGCAGTTTCAACAGGGGAGCAGATACGCAGTATTTT
TRBJ2-7 | NA | many | TRBV15 | CATSPVGDYEQYF | TGTGCCACCAGCCCCGTGGGAGACTACGAGCAGTACTTC
TRBJ1-1 | NA | NA | TRBV24-1 | CTTSESTGGNTEAFF | TGTACCACCAGTGAATCGACAGGAGGGAACACTGAAGCTTTCTTT
TRBJ2-7 | NA | NA | TRBV30 | CAWSVLGNEQYF | TGTGCCTGGAGTGTACTTGGGAACGAGCAGTACTTC
TRBJ2-7 | NA | NA | TRBV11-2 | CASSLSRAGAIDEQYF | TGTGCCAGCAGCTTAAGTAGGGCAGGGGCAATAGACGAGCAGTACTTC
TRBJ1-6 | TRBD1 | many | TRBV12-3/TRBV12-4 | CASSLATGTGTSPLHF | TGTGCCAGCAGTTTAGCGACCGGGACAGGGACTTCACCCCTCCACTTT
TRBJ1-2 | TRBD1 | NA | TRBV10-2 | CASSRDSITYGYTF | TGCGCCAGCAGCCGGGACAGCATCACTTATGGCTACACCTTC
TRBJ1-5 | NA | few | TRBV10-3 | CAISESAQGDVYQPQHF | TGTGCCATCAGTGAGTCAGCCCAGGGTGATGTGTATCAGCCCCAGCATTTT
TRBJ2-2 | TRBD1 | many | TRBV9 | CASSVERQGANTGELFF | TGTGCCAGCAGCGTAGAAAGGCAGGGGGCGAACACCGGGGAGCTGTTTTTT
TRBJ2-4 | NA | many | TRBV6-2/TRBV6-3 | CATSDALVDIKYF | TGTGCCACCTCGGACGCCCTGGTGGACATTAAGTACTTC
TRBJ2-5 | TRBD2 | many | TRBV19 | CASSIEGGKETQYF | TGTGCCAGTAGTATAGAGGGAGGGAAAGAGACCCAGTACTTC
TRBJ2-7 | TRBD1 | NA | TRBV2 | CASSDSRGQREQYF | TGTGCCAGCAGTGACTCCAGGGGGCAGAGGGAGCAGTACTTC
TRBJ2-5 | NA | few | TRBV2 | CASILQYQETQYF | TGTGCCAGCATCCTCCAGTACCAAGAGACCCAGTACTTC
TRBJ2-2 | TRBD2 | once | TRBV6-5 | CASSYSKLAGDTGELCF | TGTGCCAGCAGTTACTCAAAACTAGCGGGGGACACCGGGGAGCTGTGTTTT